This passage covers 21 T cell receptor beta chains from one sample sequenced in a study of CD8 T cells in Susac syndrome. Reverse transcription of about 0.45 to 1 ug RNA used random hexamers. TCRdb processed the immunoSEQ multiplex PCR reads anew with MiXCR; each CDR3 protein has one entry. The sample carries some 160,000 distinct CDR3 sequences, 85% to 95% recorded once. Material: CD8+ T cells from PBMCs. All receptors derive from a human donor with multiple sclerosis.

V gene TRBV29-1 combines with J gene TRBJ2-2; no clear D gene. This CDR3 is built from 13 residues. V was shortened by 7 bases and J by 7 bases, with 16 bases between the two germline ends. The germline V gene has CDR1 SQVTM and CDR2 ANQGSEA. For the CDR3, the DNA is TGCAGCGGGTTGGGATTACTGAACGGGGAGCTGTTTTTT. Encoded protein: CSGLGLLNGELFF.

This chain links TRBV7-9 with TRBJ2-1; TRBD2 matches at 7 bases. Trimming cost V 6 bases and J 8 bases; bases outside gene matches: 7. The CDR3 is 13 residues long. Germline values: CDR1 SEHNR, CDR2 FQNEAQ (reference sequence). The CDR3 nucleotides are TGTGCCAGCAGTAAAGGGCTAGCGGATGAGCAGTTCTTC. It specifies CASSKGLADEQFF.

This rearrangement joins TRBV28 to TRBJ2-7; 7 bases align to TRBD1. V lost 2 bases and J lost 2; bases outside the gene matches: 3. CDR1 and CDR2 (germline): MDHEN, SYDVKM. CDR3 size: 14 residues. The CDR3 loop reads CASSLQGETYEQYF. The CDR3 nucleotides read TGTGCCAGCAGTTTACAGGGGGAAACCTACGAGCAGTACTTC.

In this sample, this clonotype turned up once. This sequence joins TRBV6-5 and TRBJ2-1, with 7 bases matching TRBD1. CDR1 and CDR2 (germline): MNHEY, SVGAGI. The CDR3 extends over 12 amino acids. V shed 2 bases, J shed 10 bases, and the junction held 2 bases outside the gene matches. Here the CDR3 DNA reads TGTGCCAGCAGTTACCGACAGGGAGAGCAGTTCTTC. It specifies CASSYRQGEQFF.

This chain uses TRBV28 with TRBJ2-1; perhaps TRBD1 as D (6 bases). V lost 3 bases, J lost 7 bases, and 13 bases lay in between. This CDR3 contains 14 residues. From germline, CDR1 is MDHEN and CDR2 SYDVKM. CDR3 bases: TGTGCCAGCAGTTTGCCAGGGGAAGTGAATGAGCAGTTCTTC. Translating it yields CASSLPGEVNEQFF.

V gene TRBV28 combines with J gene TRBJ2-1; a possible D gene is TRBD1 (5 bases). The CDR3 spans 15 residues. The germline V gene encodes CDR1 MDHEN and CDR2 SYDVKM. V was cut by 3 bases and J by 4 bases, with 13 bases left in between. The CDR3 sequence: CASSFPPRDYNEQFF. The CDR3 region has the DNA TGTGCCAGCAGTTTTCCCCCCAGGGATTACAATGAGCAGTTCTTC.

The chain employs TRBV15 and TRBJ2-7, with TRBD1 matching 9 bases. The CDR3 has 16 amino acids. CDR1 and CDR2 (germline): LNHNV, YYDKDF (reference sequence). Unmatched junction bases numbered 7, after V lost 2 bases and J lost 2 bases. The CDR3 here is CATSRPTGGQTYEQYF. CDR3 bases: TGTGCCACCAGCAGACCAACAGGGGGCCAAACCTACGAGCAGTACTTC.

The chain carries TRBV10-1 and TRBJ1-5; D uncertain. Per the germline V gene, CDR1 is WNHNN and CDR2 is SYGVQD (reference sequence). There are 12 residues in the CDR3. Trimming stripped 0 bases from V and 8 bases from J, with 5 bases between. CDR3 protein: CASSESLEPQHF. The CDR3 region has the DNA TGCGCCAGCAGTGAGTCCTTGGAGCCCCAGCATTTT.

This chain uses TRBV30 with TRBJ2-5, with 8 positions matching TRBD2. Germline trimming cut 5 bases from V and 4 bases from J; bases unmatched to any gene: 3. Germline assignment: CDR1 GTSNPN and CDR2 SVGIG (reference sequence). The CDR3 consists of 12 residues. The CDR3, as DNA: TGTGCCTGGGTTCTAGCGGGAGAGACCCAGTACTTC. This codes for CAWVLAGETQYF.

This chain connects TRBV7-8 to TRBJ2-7; D possibly uses TRBD1 or TRBD2 (5 bases each). The V end lost 4 bases, the J end lost 10 bases, and 11 bases lay between the germline ends. Germline-derived CDR1 and CDR2 are SGHVS and FQNEAQ. This CDR3 comprises 11 residues. In nucleotides, the CDR3 is TGTGCCAGCAGCTGGGACGGCGATCAGTACTTC. It yields the protein CASSWDGDQYF. The full variable domain, rest sourced from reference TRBV7-8 and TRBJ2-7, is GAGVSQSPRYKVAKRGQDVALRCDPISGHVSLFWYQQALGQGPEFLTYFQNEAQLDKSGLPSDRFFAERPEGSVSTLKIQRTQQEDSAVYLCASSWDGDQYFGPGTRLTVT.

This rearrangement joins TRBV29-1 to TRBJ1-2; 7 bases are a match to TRBD1. The germline V gene encodes CDR1 SQVTM and CDR2 ANQGSEA. V shed 5 bases, J shed 5 bases, and the junction held 5 bases outside the gene matches. The CDR3 sequence is 12 residues long. The CDR3 is CSVQGGPYGYTF. CDR3 nucleotides: TGCAGCGTTCAGGGGGGTCCGTATGGCTACACCTTC.

The chain links TRBV29-1 to TRBJ2-4, with D possibly TRBD1 on 7 matching bases. The V gene lost 6 bases and the J gene lost 5 bases, with 17 bases spanning the gap. The CDR3 covers 14 residues. Germline V gene data show CDR1 as SQVTM and CDR2 as ANQGSEA. CDR3 in amino acids: CSVAGGIYQNIQYF. CDR3 bases: TGCAGCGTGGCAGGGGGGATTTACCAAAACATTCAGTACTTC.

The chain employs TRBV9 and TRBJ2-7; TRBD1 matches at 9 bases. This CDR3 is 16 amino acids long. V dropped 0 bases and J dropped 3; count of bases not matched to a gene: 7. In germline, CDR1 is SGDLS, CDR2 YYNGEE. CDR3 coding DNA: TGTGCCAGCAGCGTAGGTTCGGGACAGGGTGGCTACGAGCAGTACTTC. Protein product: CASSVGSGQGGYEQYF. The complete variable domain, with remaining parts taken from reference TRBV9 and TRBJ2-7, reads DSGVTQTPKHLITATGQRVTLRCSPRSGDLSVYWYQQSLDQGLQFLIQYYNGEERAKGNILERFSAQQFPDLHSELNLSSLELGDSALYFCASSVGSGQGGYEQYFGPGTRLTVT.

The rearrangement uses TRBV7-9 and TRBJ2-7, with a tentative D call TRBD2 (5 bases). The V and J ends lost 5 bases and 7 bases respectively, with 15 bases between them. The CDR3 has 13 amino acids. Germline CDR1 and CDR2: SEHNR and FQNEAQ (reference sequence). The CDR3 loop is CASSNRDRLEQYF. CDR3 bases: TGTGCCAGCAGCAACCGGGATCGCCTGGAGCAGTACTTC.

The chain has TRBV15 and TRBJ2-7; 9 positions agree with TRBD1. Per germline, CDR1 LNHNV and CDR2 YYDKDF (reference sequence). V lost 6 bases, J lost 1 base, and 4 bases stayed unmatched. The CDR3 is 14 residues long. The CDR3 sequence: CATSTGTGSYEQYF. CDR3 sequence (DNA): TGTGCCACCAGTACCGGGACAGGGTCCTACGAGCAGTACTTC.

Of note for this clonotype: One end of the junction does not line up with germline, which may come from a read error. The chain has TRBV6-1 and TRBJ1-1, with D possibly TRBD1 on 5 matching bases. Germline V gene lookup returns CDR1 MNHNS and CDR2 SASEGT. This CDR3 spans 10 amino acids. The CDR3 region has the DNA TGTGCCAGCAGTGCCCTCAGGGCTCTCTTT. It specifies CASSALRALF.

The chain has TRBV5-1 and TRBJ1-1, with 8 nucleotides matching TRBD1. The CDR3 has 15 residues. Germline lookup yields CDR1 SGHRS and CDR2 YFSETQ. Trimming at V came to 4 bases and at J to 1 base, leaving 6 bases not matched to a gene. The CDR3 DNA reads as TGCGCCAGCAGCGTCTCGACAGGGGCGAACACTGAAGCTTTCTTT. Protein: CASSVSTGANTEAFF. The whole variable domain, remainder taken from reference TRBV5-1 and TRBJ1-1, is KAGVTQTPRYLIKTRGQQVTLSCSPISGHRSVSWYQQTPGQGLQFLFEYFSETQRNKGNFPGRFSGRQFSNSRSEMNVSTLELGDSALYLCASSVSTGANTEAFFGQGTRLTVV.

This chain links TRBV29-1 with TRBJ2-3; D ambiguous. This CDR3 contains 12 residues. Germline lookup yields CDR1 SQVTM and CDR2 ANQGSEA. The ends were cut back, 4 bases at V and 0 bases at J, with 5 bases in the middle. The CDR3, as DNA: TGCAGCGTTGTTTATAGCACAGATACGCAGTATTTT. Its translation is CSVVYSTDTQYF.

The chain carries TRBV29-1 and TRBJ2-3; 9 positions match TRBD1. This CDR3 has 14 residues. Germline CDR1 SQVTM, CDR2 ANQGSEA. Trimming cost V 6 bases and J 4 bases; bases outside gene matches: 8. The CDR3 sequence is CSVGQGLYADTQYF. The CDR3 DNA reads as TGCAGCGTCGGACAGGGGTTATATGCAGATACGCAGTATTTT.

The rearrangement links TRBV11-1 to TRBJ2-7; TRBD1 matches at 8 bases. The CDR3 runs to 14 residues. Trimming took 5 bases from V and 5 from J; bases not matched to a gene: 8. Per germline, CDR1 SGHAT and CDR2 FQDESV (reference sequence). CDR3 protein: CASSPDRGGHEQYF. The CDR3 region has the DNA TGTGCCAGCAGCCCCGACAGGGGCGGCCACGAGCAGTACTTC.

The chain combines TRBV27 with TRBJ2-2; D uncertain. CDR1 and CDR2 (germline): MNHEY, SMNVEV (reference sequence). Trimming removed 5 bases from V and 1 base from J, with 2 bases in between. CDR3 length: 12 amino acids. The CDR3 loop reads CASSKNTGELFF. The CDR3 DNA reads as TGTGCCAGCAGTAAGAACACCGGGGAGCTGTTTTTT.